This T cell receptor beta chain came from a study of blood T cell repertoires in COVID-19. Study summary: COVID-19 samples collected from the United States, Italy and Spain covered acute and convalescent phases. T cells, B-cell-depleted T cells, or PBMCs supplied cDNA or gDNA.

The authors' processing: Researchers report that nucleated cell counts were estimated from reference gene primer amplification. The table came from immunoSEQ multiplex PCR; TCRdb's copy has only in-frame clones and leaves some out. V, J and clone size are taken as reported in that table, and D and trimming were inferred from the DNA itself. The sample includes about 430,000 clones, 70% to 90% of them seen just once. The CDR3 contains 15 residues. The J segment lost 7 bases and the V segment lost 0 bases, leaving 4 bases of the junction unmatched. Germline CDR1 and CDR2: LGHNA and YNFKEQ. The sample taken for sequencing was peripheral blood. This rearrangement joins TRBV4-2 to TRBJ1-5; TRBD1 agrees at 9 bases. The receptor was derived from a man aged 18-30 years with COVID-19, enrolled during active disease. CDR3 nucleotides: TGTGCCAGCAGCCAAGATGGACAGGGGAGCCAGCCCCAGCATTTT. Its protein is CASSQDGQGSQPQHF.